The entry that follows covers one T cell receptor (beta chain) sequence. Profiled with immunoSEQ multiplex PCR; TCRdb holds only in-frame clones, not every one. The table records about 21,000 clones, around 90% of them present only once. The data originate from a study of T cells in localized non-small cell lung cancer. The CDR3 spans 14 residues. Germline values: CDR1 SQVTM, CDR2 ANQGSEA. With 6 bases clipped from V and 4 bases from J, the junction kept 7 bases outside the gene matches. The source was peripheral blood mononuclear cells, collected before any cancer treatment. This TCR was recovered from an older male donor with stage II lung adenocarcinoma. The chain couples TRBV29-1 to TRBJ2-2, with 8 positions matching TRBD2. The CDR3 here is CSVTGTRGTGELFF. CDR3 nucleotide sequence: TGCAGCGTAACCGGGACTAGAGGCACCGGGGAGCTGTTTTTT.